The 17 T cell receptor beta chains listed next were all sequenced from one sample in a study of CXCR3-negative and CXCR3-positive naive CD8 T cells. Study findings and constraints: For CXCR3-positive naive cells, TRB CDR3s were more hydrophobic than those of CXCR3-negative naive cells.

The libraries of TRB cDNA were constructed through 5' RACE using UMI labels. TCRdb reprocessed the 5' RACE reads, keeping one entry per CDR3 protein, no DNA. The sample holds approximately 7,300 distinct CDR3 sequences. Their target antigens are unknown. Input material: naive CXCR3+ CD8+ T cells from blood. Subset specified: CD45RO-CCR7+CD27+CD95- naive CD8+ T cells expressing CXCR3 (TNR3+). These receptors were collected from a human donor in good health. Some clones in this sample may be carry-over from other donors' samples.

The V gene is TRBV29-1, the J gene TRBJ2-7; TCRdb gives TRBD2 as the D gene, but with no DNA this cannot be confirmed. From germline, CDR1 is SQVTM and CDR2 ANQGSEA. The CDR3 runs to 13 residues. CDR3: CSVVLATPGEQYF.

By frequency, this clonotype registers medium-sized. The chain uses TRBV29-1 and TRBJ2-7; the D gene TCRdb calls, TRBD1, cannot be checked with no DNA. This CDR3 contains 13 residues. The V gene's germline CDR1 is SQVTM and CDR2 ANQGSEA. The CDR3: CSVRGGNSYEQYF.

This clonotype is medium-sized by frequency. CDR3 amino acids: CASSPGVNEQYF. The V gene is TRBV6-6, the J gene TRBJ2-7; TCRdb calls TRBD1, which cannot be checked without DNA. Germline lookup yields CDR1 MNHNY and CDR2 SVGAGI (reference sequence). The CDR3 has 12 amino acids.

The chain links TRBV4-1 to TRBJ2-1. CDR1 and CDR2 (germline): MGHRA, YSYEKL. CDR3 length: 13 amino acids. CDR3 amino acids: CASVASSYNEQFF.

Considering frequency, this clonotype is medium-sized. V usage is TRBV6-5 and J usage is TRBJ2-5; TCRdb selects TRBD1, and the lack of DNA leaves this call unchecked. Germline V lookup: CDR1 MNHEY, CDR2 SVGAGI. The CDR3 is made up of 14 amino acids. CDR3 protein: CASTHDPGTETQYF.

This clonotype counts as medium-sized by frequency. V and J are TRBV29-1 and TRBJ2-1; TCRdb reports TRBD2, a call that lacks DNA to check it against. This CDR3 contains 14 residues. In germline, CDR1 is SQVTM, CDR2 ANQGSEA. Here the CDR3 reads CSVDGTSAYNEQFF.

This clonotype is deemed medium-sized (0.01 to 0.1%) by its frequency. J is TRBJ2-1 and V is TRBV21-1. TRBV21-1 is listed as a pseudogene. This CDR3 has 14 residues. CDR3 sequence reads: CASSPRTRNNEQFF.

This chain uses TRBV21-1 with TRBJ2-5; TCRdb calls TRBD2, which cannot be checked without DNA. TRBV21-1 is tagged as a pseudogene. The CDR3 has 15 amino acids. The CDR3 here is CASSNRPTSEQTQYF.

The chain links TRBV18 to TRBJ1-5; TCRdb's assignment of TRBD1 cannot be checked, as there is no DNA. CDR3 length equals 16 residues. Per germline, CDR1 KGHSH and CDR2 LQKENI. The chain's CDR3 is CASSPPPGALNQPQHF.

The gene calls are TRBV11-2 and TRBJ2-2; TCRdb reports TRBD2, a call that lacks DNA to check it against. Germline V lookup: CDR1 SGHAT, CDR2 FQNNGV. The CDR3 is 17 amino acids. CDR3 sequence: CASSSEWGAPNTGELFF.

V and J are TRBV3-1 and TRBJ2-1. The CDR3 covers 12 residues. CDR1 LGHDT and CDR2 YNNKEL come from the germline V gene (reference sequence). This CDR3 reads CASSHLHNEQFF.

CDR3 residues: CATTTSGYEQYF. The chain couples TRBV27 to TRBJ2-7; the D call from TCRdb, TRBD2, cannot be confirmed without DNA. This CDR3 has 12 residues. Per the germline V gene, CDR1 is MNHEY and CDR2 is SMNVEV (reference sequence).

This sequence joins TRBV29-1 and TRBJ2-4; TCRdb's D call, TRBD1, is unchecked because there is no DNA. Germline assignment: CDR1 SQVTM and CDR2 ANQGSEA. The CDR3 has 17 residues. CDR3 sequence reads: CSVEEGQGALLGVIQYF. The full variable domain, with the rest looked up from reference TRBV29-1 and TRBJ2-4, is SAVISQKPSRDICQRGTSLTIQCQVDSQVTMMFWYRQQPGQSLTLIATANQGSEATYESGFVIDKFPISRPNLTFSTLTVSNMSPEDSSIYLCSVEEGQGALLGVIQYFGAGTRLSVL.

This clonotype is called medium-sized (0.01 to 0.1%) based on its frequency. The genes are TRBV7-8 and TRBJ2-3. Looked up from germline, CDR1 is SGHVS and CDR2 is FQNEAQ. The CDR3 has 14 residues. CDR3 sequence: CASSFLRGTDTQYF.

The chain couples TRBV6-5 to TRBJ2-1. The CDR3 totals 12 residues. Looked up from germline, CDR1 is MNHEY and CDR2 is SVGAGI. The CDR3 loop is CASSSKNNEQFF.

Its frequency marks this clonotype as medium-sized. The chain employs TRBV5-1 and TRBJ2-7. The CDR3 length is 13 residues. CDR1 is SGHRS, CDR2 YFSETQ, per germline. The chain's CDR3 is CASSLEGSYEQYF. Full variable domain (remainder filled in from reference TRBV5-1 and TRBJ2-7): KAGVTQTPRYLIKTRGQQVTLSCSPISGHRSVSWYQQTPGQGLQFLFEYFSETQRNKGNFPGRFSGRQFSNSRSEMNVSTLELGDSALYLCASSLEGSYEQYFGPGTRLTVT.

J is TRBJ2-1 and V is TRBV20-1. The CDR3 length is 14 residues. Germline V gene data show CDR1 as DFQATT and CDR2 as SNEGSKA (reference sequence). This CDR3 reads CSARDEPQDNEQFF.